This T cell receptor (beta chain) was profiled in a study of blood T cell repertoires in COVID-19. The protocol was immunoSEQ multiplex PCR, while the TCRdb copy is restricted to in-frame clones and leaves out a portion. Among approximately 250,000 clones listed, around 83% were seen once. Germline CDR1 reads LGHDT; CDR2 reads YNNKEL (reference sequence). J gave up 2 bases and V 3 bases, and 7 bases lay outside the gene matches. CDR3 length equals 19 residues. This clonotype originated in a man aged 35 to 55 who had recovered from COVID-19. This rearrangement joins TRBV3-1 (or the pseudogene TRBV3-2) to TRBJ2-1; TRBD2 matches 16 bases. The material sequenced was peripheral blood. In nucleotides, the CDR3 is TGTGCCAGCAGCCATCATCCGGGACTAGCGGGAGGGCCCTACAATGAGCAGTTCTTC. Amino acid sequence: CASSHHPGLAGGPYNEQFF.